What follows are 10 T cell receptor beta chains derived from one specimen sequenced in a study of response to subunit inactivated influenza vaccine. TCRdb redid the calling of the RT-PCR reads with MiXCR, one entry per CDR3 protein. The sample holds about 190,000 distinct CDR3 sequences, approximately 15% seen once. This material consisted of CD8+ T cells sorted from PBMCs, taken roughly 5 days after vaccination. The receptors originated from a man between 45 and 60 years old who received an inactivated influenza vaccine.

J is TRBJ2-3 and V is TRBV13; TRBD2 agrees at 8 bases. Germline trimming cut 0 bases from V and 3 bases from J; bases unmatched to any gene: 8. Germline assignment: CDR1 PRHDT and CDR2 FYEKMQ (reference sequence). This CDR3 comprises 17 residues. The CDR3 here is CASSLGGGTRGTDTQYF. In DNA form, the CDR3 reads TGTGCCAGCAGCTTAGGCGGCGGGACTAGGGGAACAGATACGCAGTATTTT.

This clonotype was recorded a few times. The V and J genes are TRBV4-2 and TRBJ2-7, with TRBD2 identical over 14 bases. With V trimmed by 5 bases and J by 6 bases, 6 bases remained unmatched. CDR1 LGHNA and CDR2 YNFKEQ come from the germline V gene. The CDR3 runs to 15 residues. CDR3: CASSRGLAGAPEQYF. In DNA, the CDR3 is TGTGCCAGCAGCAGGGGACTAGCGGGAGCCCCCGAGCAGTACTTC.

This clonotype has only a few counts. This chain joins TRBV2 and TRBJ2-1; D remains unclear. Trimming took 7 bases from V and 7 from J, leaving 8 bases between them. Per the germline V gene, CDR1 is SNHLY and CDR2 is FYNNEI. The CDR3 is 11 residues long. CDR3 region: CASNRGNEQFF. The CDR3 coding sequence is TGTGCCAGCAACCGAGGAAATGAGCAGTTCTTC.

In this sample, this clonotype turned up many times. CDR3 sequence (DNA): TGTGCCAGCAGTTACGACTCCGAGGGGAACACTGAAGCTTTCTTT. Translation gives CASSYDSEGNTEAFF. The gene calls are TRBV6-2 or TRBV6-3 and TRBJ1-1; D remains unclear. CDR1 MNHEY and CDR2 SVGEGT come from the germline V gene. The ends were cut back, 2 bases at V and 1 base at J, with 11 bases in the middle. The CDR3 totals 15 residues.

This clonotype was recorded many times. This rearrangement joins TRBV28 to TRBJ2-1, with D uncertain. The CDR3 runs to 14 residues. Germline-derived CDR1 and CDR2 are MDHEN and SYDVKM. V was trimmed by 5 bases and J by 5 bases, leaving 13 bases between them. CDR3 bases: TGTGCCAGCAGTCCCTCCGACTCTCACAATGAGCAGTTCTTC. It codes for CASSPSDSHNEQFF.

The chain couples TRBV27 to TRBJ2-3; 9 nucleotides match TRBD2. Per the germline V gene, CDR1 is MNHEY and CDR2 is SMNVEV (reference sequence). This CDR3 has 17 amino acids. Trimming removed 5 bases from V and 2 bases from J; junction bases left unmatched: 11. The CDR3 is CASSRGASGALTDTQYF. DNA of the CDR3: TGTGCCAGCAGTCGCGGCGCTAGCGGGGCCCTCACAGATACGCAGTATTTT.

Many counts were recorded for this clonotype. This chain links TRBV20-1 with TRBJ2-1; 13 positions match TRBD2. Germline CDR1 reads DFQATT; CDR2 reads SNEGSKA (reference sequence). The trim removed 7 bases at V and 3 bases at J, leaving 3 bases unmatched. The CDR3 spans 14 residues. CDR3 nucleotide sequence: TGCAGTGGAGGACTAGCGGGAGTCTACAATGAGCAGTTCTTC. Its protein is CSGGLAGVYNEQFF.

This clonotype was counted a few times. The J gene is TRBJ2-5, the V gene TRBV7-9, with D uncertain. Trimming removed 1 base from V and 4 bases from J, with 4 bases in between. The CDR3 has 12 amino acids. The V gene's germline CDR1 is SEHNR and CDR2 FQNEAQ (reference sequence). The CDR3 DNA sequence: TGTGCCAGCAGCTTAGATGTAGAGACCCAGTACTTC. Translated, it gives CASSLDVETQYF.

This clonotype was recorded a few times. The chain joins TRBV6-1 to TRBJ1-6; a possible D gene is TRBD1 (6 bases). The CDR3 sequence is 16 residues long. Trimming removed 8 bases at V and 2 bases at J, with 16 bases between. CDR1 is MNHNS, CDR2 SASEGT, per germline. The CDR3 DNA is TGTGCCAGCGGATATTCAGGGGAAACCTATAATTCACCCCTCCACTTT. This sequence encodes CASGYSGETYNSPLHF.

This clonotype was seen only a few times. V usage is TRBV27 and J usage is TRBJ2-3, with 8 bases fitting TRBD1. Germline values: CDR1 MNHEY, CDR2 SMNVEV (reference sequence). This CDR3 comprises 17 residues. J was trimmed by 4 bases and V by 2 bases; bases with no gene match: 11. This CDR3 reads CASSLMWATGAADTQYF. Written as DNA, the CDR3 is TGTGCCAGCAGTTTAATGTGGGCGACAGGGGCGGCAGATACGCAGTATTTT.